This T cell receptor beta chain was sequenced for a study of blood T cell repertoires in COVID-19. Study overall: The samples span acute and convalescent COVID-19 from the United States, Italy and Spain. PBMCs, B-cell-depleted T cells, or T cells provided the cDNA or gDNA that made up the material.

This CDR3 has 15 residues. The germline V gene encodes CDR1 LGHNA and CDR2 YSLEER. The V gene lost 0 bases and the J gene lost 6 bases, with 14 bases spanning the gap. Measured with immunoSEQ multiplex PCR; TCRdb has only the in-frame clones, and not every one. This sample carries roughly 250,000 clones, 82% of them seen once, and the ten largest clones take approximately 1.9%. This TCR was recovered from an elderly woman with acute or convalescent COVID-19. Sequences were obtained from peripheral blood. This chain links TRBV4-3 with TRBJ1-1; D is undetermined. The CDR3 nucleotides read TGCGCCAGCAGCCAAGAGCGAAACGGGCGGGCTGAAGCTTTCTTT. Translated: CASSQERNGRAEAFF.